This T cell receptor beta chain was captured in a study of blood T cell repertoires in COVID-19. The CDR3 contains 16 residues. V lost 6 bases and J lost 0; bases outside the gene matches: 4. From germline, CDR1 is SGHTA and CDR2 FQGNSA. Per the original methods: By means of reference gene primer amplification, nucleated cell counts were estimated. The assay was immunoSEQ multiplex PCR, and TCRdb's table has in-frame clones only and misses some. The V and J calls and clone size were taken over from that table, and D and trimming were inferred from the DNA. This table holds under 200,000 clones, about 82% found once.

V and J are TRBV7-2 and TRBJ2-2; 10 bases match TRBD2. Sequencing was carried out using PBMCs or T cells enriched from blood (not recorded which). The TCR was taken from a man aged 35 to 55 with acute COVID-19. The CDR3 sequence is CASRPTSGANTGELFF. CDR3 sequence (DNA): TGTGCCAGCAGACCCACTAGCGGGGCGAACACCGGGGAGCTGTTTTTT.